The rows below give T cell receptor beta chains drawn from one sample of a study of blood T cell repertoires in COVID-19. Generated by immunoSEQ multiplex PCR, the TCRdb table keeps only in-frame clones and is missing some. The sample carries about 200,000 clones, roughly 78% recorded once. The sample consisted of peripheral blood. These receptors were collected from a woman over 75 with active or convalescent COVID-19. The CDR3 runs from the conserved cysteine through the conserved F or W. Fields, in order: D gene, V gene, J gene, clone size, CDR3 DNA, CDR3 protein. A D gene is named only where the DNA matches it firmly. Clone size is shown for a subset of rows, as once, few, many or a class of expanded clone.

TRBD1	TRBV6-4	TRBJ1-2	.	TGTGCCAGCAGTGACTCCCCGACAGGGGGTCTTGGCTACACCTTC	CASSDSPTGGLGYTF
.	TRBV19	TRBJ1-2	.	TGTGCCAGTAGTCTTTCCAACTATGGCTACACCTTC	CASSLSNYGYTF
.	TRBV2	TRBJ1-6	.	TGTGCCAGCAGTGAAAGCCAGGGAAGAGTGAGCGCACCCCTCCACTTT	CASSESQGRVSAPLHF
.	TRBV10-3	TRBJ2-7	once	TGTGCCATCAGCAGACAGAGCTCCTACGAGCAGTACTTC	CAISRQSSYEQYF
TRBD1	TRBV27	TRBJ1-2	.	TGTGCCAGCAGGAAGGGACAGGGGGCCTCCTATGGCTACACCTTC	CASRKGQGASYGYTF
TRBD1	TRBV19	TRBJ1-2	.	TGTGCCAGTAGTAGCACAGGGACAGCCCCCTATGGCTACACCTTC	CASSSTGTAPYGYTF
.	TRBV27	TRBJ1-5	.	TGTGCCAGCAGTTTGCCCTATAGCAATCAGCCCCAGCATTTT	CASSLPYSNQPQHF
.	TRBV11-2	TRBJ1-1	.	TGTGCCAGCAGCCAGAACACTGAAGCTTTCTTT	CASSQNTEAFF
TRBD1	TRBV28	TRBJ2-7	.	TGTGCCAGCAGTCCCTGGACAGGGGGTAGCTACGAGCAGTACTTC	CASSPWTGGSYEQYF
TRBD2	TRBV27	TRBJ2-7	.	TGTGCCAGCAGTTTAAGTTATCGGTCGACTAGCGGGGGGCACTTC	CASSLSYRSTSGGHF
.	TRBV29-1	TRBJ2-5	.	TGCAGCGCCGGGGGTTTGGCCCAGTACTTC	CSAGGLAQYF
.	TRBV10-3	TRBJ2-7	.	TGTGCCACCGGACAGTTAGCTTCCCTCGAGCAGTACTTC	CATGQLASLEQYF
.	TRBV5-1	TRBJ1-2	.	TGCGCCAGCAGCTCGGAGCCAGGGGTCGGCTATGGCTACACCTTC	CASSSEPGVGYGYTF
.	TRBV5-7	TRBJ2-2	.	TGTGCCAGCAGCTTGGCAGGGGCCGGTCGGGTCGGGGAGCTGTTTTTT	CASSLAGAGRVGELFF
TRBD1	TRBV15	TRBJ1-2	.	TGTGCCACCAGCCCCCCCCGGGACAGGTTTGCCTATGGCTACACCTTC	CATSPPRDRFAYGYTF
TRBD1	TRBV3-1/TRBV3-2	TRBJ1-1	.	TGTGCCAGCAGCCACAGGACAGGGTGGGAAGCTGGCACTGAAGCTTTCTTT	CASSHRTGWEAGTEAFF
TRBD2	TRBV7-3	TRBJ2-1	.	TGTGCCAGCAGCCCCCACCAGCGGGGGACGGGTAATGAGCAGTTCTTC	CASSPHQRGTGNEQFF
.	TRBV15	TRBJ1-1	.	TGTGCCACCAGCTCGTATAAGGAGGGTTCGAAAACTGAAGCTTTCTTT	CATSSYKEGSKTEAFF
TRBD1	TRBV6-4	TRBJ2-3	.	TGTGCCAGTGGACAGGGGAGTTATGATACGCAGTATTTT	CASGQGSYDTQYF
.	TRBV3-1/TRBV3-2	TRBJ1-3	.	TGTGCCAGCAGCCAAGATCGCGTGGGAAACACCATATATTTT	CASSQDRVGNTIYF
TRBD1	TRBV2	TRBJ1-1	.	TGTGCCAGCAGCGGACAGGGGGGGAACACTGAAGCTTTCTTT	CASSGQGGNTEAFF
.	TRBV6-1	TRBJ1-5	.	TGTGCCAGCAGTGATCTAGGAGGGAGCATCAGTCAGCCCCAGCATTTT	CASSDLGGSISQPQHF
.	TRBV5-4	TRBJ1-3	.	TGTGCCAGCAGCTTACAACAGGGTCCTGGAAACACCATATATTTT	CASSLQQGPGNTIYF
.	TRBV29-1	TRBJ1-1	.	TGCAGCGTTGACGAGGGAGGGAGTTCTGAAGCTTTCTTT	CSVDEGGSSEAFF
TRBD1	TRBV7-2	TRBJ2-7	.	TGTGCCAGCAGCCTAACCTTTACAGGGGACGAGCAGTACTTC	CASSLTFTGDEQYF
TRBD1	TRBV9	TRBJ1-6	.	TGTGCCAGCAGCGTCGGGACAGAGTATTCACCCCTCCACTTT	CASSVGTEYSPLHF
TRBD1	TRBV28	TRBJ1-2	many	TGTGCCAGCAGTTCCCACAATGGACAGGTTCGCGGCTACACCTTC	CASSSHNGQVRGYTF
.	TRBV2	TRBJ1-3	.	TGTGCCAGCAGTGTGGGGAGCTCTGGAAACACCATATATTTT	CASSVGSSGNTIYF
TRBD1	TRBV10-2	TRBJ1-2	once	TGCGCCAGCAGGAAGGACAGGGGCTATGGCTACACCTTC	CASRKDRGYGYTF
.	TRBV6-2/TRBV6-3	TRBJ2-7	.	TGTGCCAGCAGTTACCCCGACACCGTGAGACGCTACGAGCAGTACTTC	CASSYPDTVRRYEQYF
.	TRBV11-2	TRBJ1-2	.	TGTGCCAGCAGCTTAGCTAAGTCCTATGGCTACACCTTC	CASSLAKSYGYTF
.	TRBV9	TRBJ2-2	.	TGTGCCAGCAGCACATTCTCGAACACCGGGGAGCTGTTTTTT	CASSTFSNTGELFF
.	TRBV5-1	TRBJ1-2	few	TGCGCCAGCAGCTTGATGACAGGAACTAACTATGGCTACACCTTC	CASSLMTGTNYGYTF
TRBD1	TRBV7-3	TRBJ1-2	.	TGTGCCAGCAGCATTACAGGGGAGGCTAGCTACACCTTC	CASSITGEASYTF
.	TRBV19	TRBJ1-5	.	TGTGCCAGTAGTACTATCACAGGGCTAGATCAGCCCCAGCATTTT	CASSTITGLDQPQHF
.	TRBV4-3	TRBJ2-3	.	TGCGCCAGCAGCCAAGTTGCTAACCGGATACTAACAGATACGCAGTATTTT	CASSQVANRILTDTQYF
.	TRBV19	TRBJ1-2	.	TGTGCCAGTAGTTTTGGGGGAGGCTATGGCTACACCTTC	CASSFGGGYGYTF
.	TRBV7-9	TRBJ2-7	.	TGTGCCAGCAGCTCCGGACAGCCGGGCGCCTACGAGCAGTACTTC	CASSSGQPGAYEQYF
TRBD2	TRBV6-1	TRBJ2-3	.	TGTGCCAGCAGTGAAGGTAGCGGGGGCCAATGGGATACGCAGTATTTT	CASSEGSGGQWDTQYF
TRBD1	TRBV6-5	TRBJ2-1	.	TGTGCCAGCAGGGGCCGGGACAGCTCCTACAATGAGCAGTTCTTC	CASRGRDSSYNEQFF
.	TRBV24-1	TRBJ1-1	.	TGTGCCACCAGTGACGCGGGGGAGAACACTGAAGCTTTCTTT	CATSDAGENTEAFF